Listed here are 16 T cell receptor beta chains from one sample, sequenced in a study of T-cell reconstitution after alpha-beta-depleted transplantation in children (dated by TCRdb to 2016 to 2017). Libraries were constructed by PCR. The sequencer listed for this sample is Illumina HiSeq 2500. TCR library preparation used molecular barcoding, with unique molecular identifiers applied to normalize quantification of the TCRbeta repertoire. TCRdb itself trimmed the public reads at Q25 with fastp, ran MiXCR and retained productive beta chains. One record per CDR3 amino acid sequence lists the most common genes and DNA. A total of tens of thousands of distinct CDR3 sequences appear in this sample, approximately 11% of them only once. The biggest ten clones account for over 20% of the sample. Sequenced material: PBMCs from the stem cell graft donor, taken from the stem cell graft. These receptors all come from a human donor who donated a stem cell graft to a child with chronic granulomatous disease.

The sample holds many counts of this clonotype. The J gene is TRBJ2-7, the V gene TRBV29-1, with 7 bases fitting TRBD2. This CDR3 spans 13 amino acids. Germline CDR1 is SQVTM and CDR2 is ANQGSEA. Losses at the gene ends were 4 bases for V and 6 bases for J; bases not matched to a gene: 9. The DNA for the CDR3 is TGCAGCGTTGGGCGGGGGTTGGGGAGCGAGCAGTACTTC. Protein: CSVGRGLGSEQYF.

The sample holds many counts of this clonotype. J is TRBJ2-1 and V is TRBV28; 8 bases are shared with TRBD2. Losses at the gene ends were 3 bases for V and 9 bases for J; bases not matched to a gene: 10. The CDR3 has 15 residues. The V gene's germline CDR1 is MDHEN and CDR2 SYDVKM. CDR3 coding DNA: TGTGCCAGCAGTTTGACCGGGACTAGTAGTACTGAGCAGTTCTTC. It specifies CASSLTGTSSTEQFF. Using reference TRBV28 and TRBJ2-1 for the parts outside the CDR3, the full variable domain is DVKVTQSSRYLVKRTGEKVFLECVQDMDHENMFWYRQDPGLGLRLIYFSYDVKMKEKGDIPEGYSVSREKKERFSLILESASTNQTSMYLCASSLTGTSSTEQFFGPGTRLTVL.

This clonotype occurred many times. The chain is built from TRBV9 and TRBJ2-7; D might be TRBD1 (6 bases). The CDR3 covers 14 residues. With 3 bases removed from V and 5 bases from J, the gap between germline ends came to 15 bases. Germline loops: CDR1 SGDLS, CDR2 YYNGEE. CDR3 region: CASSARDIPNEQYF. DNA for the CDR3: TGTGCCAGCAGCGCAAGGGACATCCCGAACGAGCAGTACTTC.

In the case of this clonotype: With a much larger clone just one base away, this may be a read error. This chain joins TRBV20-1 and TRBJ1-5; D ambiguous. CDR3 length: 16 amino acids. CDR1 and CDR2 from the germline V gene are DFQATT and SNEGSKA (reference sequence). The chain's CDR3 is CCARPHPQTSNQPQHF. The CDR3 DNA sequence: TGCTGTGCTAGACCTCACCCACAAACTAGCAATCAGCCCCAGCATTTT.

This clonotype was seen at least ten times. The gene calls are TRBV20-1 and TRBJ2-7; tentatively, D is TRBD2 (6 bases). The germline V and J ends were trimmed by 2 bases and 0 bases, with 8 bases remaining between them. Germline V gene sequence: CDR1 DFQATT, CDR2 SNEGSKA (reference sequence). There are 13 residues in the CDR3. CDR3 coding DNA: TGCAGTGCTAGACAGGGAGGCTCCTACGAGCAGTACTTC. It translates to CSARQGGSYEQYF.

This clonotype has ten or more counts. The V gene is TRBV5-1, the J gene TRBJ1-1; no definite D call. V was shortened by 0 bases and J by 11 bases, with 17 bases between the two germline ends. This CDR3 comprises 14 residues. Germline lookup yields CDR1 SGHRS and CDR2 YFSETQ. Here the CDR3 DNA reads TGCGCCAGCAGCTTGGAGGGCCGCGGACCCATCGCTTTCTTT. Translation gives CASSLEGRGPIAFF. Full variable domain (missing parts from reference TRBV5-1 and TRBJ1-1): KAGVTQTPRYLIKTRGQQVTLSCSPISGHRSVSWYQQTPGQGLQFLFEYFSETQRNKGNFPGRFSGRQFSNSRSEMNVSTLELGDSALYLCASSLEGRGPIAFFGQGTRLTVV.

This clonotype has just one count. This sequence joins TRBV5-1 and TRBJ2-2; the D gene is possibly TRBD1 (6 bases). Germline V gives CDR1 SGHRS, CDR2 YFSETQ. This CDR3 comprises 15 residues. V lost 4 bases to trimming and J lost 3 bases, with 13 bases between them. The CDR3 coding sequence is TGCGCCAGCAGCATCAGGGGCGCGGACACCGGGGAGCTGTTTTTT. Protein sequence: CASSIRGADTGELFF. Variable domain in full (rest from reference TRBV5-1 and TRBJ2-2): KAGVTQTPRYLIKTRGQQVTLSCSPISGHRSVSWYQQTPGQGLQFLFEYFSETQRNKGNFPGRFSGRQFSNSRSEMNVSTLELGDSALYLCASSIRGADTGELFFGEGSRLTVL.

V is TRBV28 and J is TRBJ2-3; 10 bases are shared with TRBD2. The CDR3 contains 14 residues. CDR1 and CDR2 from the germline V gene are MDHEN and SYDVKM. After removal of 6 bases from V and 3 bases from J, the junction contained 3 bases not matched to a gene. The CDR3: CASRMTSGTDTQYF. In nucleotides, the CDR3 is TGTGCCAGCAGAATGACTAGCGGGACAGATACGCAGTATTTT.

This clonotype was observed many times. The CDR3 nucleotides read TGTGCCACCAGTGATTTGTGGGAGAACACCGGGGAGCTGTTTTTT. It translates to CATSDLWENTGELFF. The genes are TRBV24-1 and TRBJ2-2; D remains ambiguous. The V end was cut by 0 bases, the J end by 1 base, with 5 bases between. CDR1 is KGHDR and CDR2 is SFDVKD in the germline V gene. This CDR3 has 15 amino acids.

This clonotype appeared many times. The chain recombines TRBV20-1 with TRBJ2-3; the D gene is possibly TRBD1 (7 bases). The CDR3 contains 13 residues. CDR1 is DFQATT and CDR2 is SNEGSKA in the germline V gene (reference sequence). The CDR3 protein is CSGGDSGTDTQYF. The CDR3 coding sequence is TGCAGCGGCGGGGACAGCGGCACAGATACGCAGTATTTT.

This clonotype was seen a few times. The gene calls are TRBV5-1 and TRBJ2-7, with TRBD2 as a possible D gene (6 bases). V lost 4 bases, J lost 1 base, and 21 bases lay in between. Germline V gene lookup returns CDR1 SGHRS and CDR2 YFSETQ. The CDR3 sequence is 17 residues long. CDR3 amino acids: CASSPMGKGGVSYEQYF. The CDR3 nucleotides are TGCGCCAGCAGCCCTATGGGGAAGGGAGGAGTTTCCTACGAGCAGTACTTC.

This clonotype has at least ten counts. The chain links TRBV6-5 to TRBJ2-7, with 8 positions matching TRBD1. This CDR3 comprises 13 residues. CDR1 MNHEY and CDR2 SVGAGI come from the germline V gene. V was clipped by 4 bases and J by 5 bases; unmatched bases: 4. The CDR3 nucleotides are TGTGCCAGCAGTTTCCAGGGGGCTGACGAGCAGTACTTC. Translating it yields CASSFQGADEQYF.

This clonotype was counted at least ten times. This CDR3 is CASSQAGGQAYNEQFF. The CDR3 coding sequence is TGTGCCAGCAGCCAAGCAGGCGGACAGGCCTACAATGAGCAGTTCTTC. J is TRBJ2-1 and V is TRBV3-1; 7 bases agree with TRBD1. CDR3 size: 16 residues. V was pared by 1 base and J by 2 bases, with 5 bases of the junction left unmatched. Germline-derived CDR1 and CDR2 are LGHDT and YNNKEL (reference sequence).

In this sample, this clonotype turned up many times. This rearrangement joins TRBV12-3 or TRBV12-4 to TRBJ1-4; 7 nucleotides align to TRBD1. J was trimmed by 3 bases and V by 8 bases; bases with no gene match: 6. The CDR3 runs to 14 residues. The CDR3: CASGAGGPNEKLFF. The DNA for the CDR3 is TGTGCCAGCGGTGCAGGGGGACCTAATGAAAAACTGTTTTTT.

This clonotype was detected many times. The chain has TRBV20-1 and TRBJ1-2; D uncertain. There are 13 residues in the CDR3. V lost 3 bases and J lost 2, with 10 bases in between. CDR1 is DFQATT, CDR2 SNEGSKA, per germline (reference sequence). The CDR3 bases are TGCAGTGCTAGCCATACAGCAAACTATGGCTACACCTTC. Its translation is CSASHTANYGYTF.

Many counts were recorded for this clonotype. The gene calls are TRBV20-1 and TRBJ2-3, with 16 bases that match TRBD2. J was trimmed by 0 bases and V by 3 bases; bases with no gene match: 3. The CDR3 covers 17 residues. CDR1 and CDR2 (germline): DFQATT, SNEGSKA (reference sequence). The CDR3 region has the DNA TGCAGTGCTAGGGGACTAGCGGGAGGGACTAGCACAGATACGCAGTATTTT. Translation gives CSARGLAGGTSTDTQYF.